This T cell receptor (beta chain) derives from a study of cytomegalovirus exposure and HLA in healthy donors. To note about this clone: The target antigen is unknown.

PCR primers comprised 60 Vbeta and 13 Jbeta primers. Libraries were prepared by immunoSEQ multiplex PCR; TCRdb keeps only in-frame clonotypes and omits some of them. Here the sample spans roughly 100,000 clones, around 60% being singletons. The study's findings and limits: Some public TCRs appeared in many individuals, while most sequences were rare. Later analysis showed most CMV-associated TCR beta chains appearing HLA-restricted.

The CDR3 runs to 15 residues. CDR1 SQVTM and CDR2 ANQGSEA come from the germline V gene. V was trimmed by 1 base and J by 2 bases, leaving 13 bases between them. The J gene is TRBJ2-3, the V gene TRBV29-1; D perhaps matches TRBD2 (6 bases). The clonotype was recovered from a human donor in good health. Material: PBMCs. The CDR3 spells CSVEGQGGHTDTQYF. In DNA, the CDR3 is TGCAGCGTTGAAGGGCAGGGAGGACACACAGATACGCAGTATTTT.